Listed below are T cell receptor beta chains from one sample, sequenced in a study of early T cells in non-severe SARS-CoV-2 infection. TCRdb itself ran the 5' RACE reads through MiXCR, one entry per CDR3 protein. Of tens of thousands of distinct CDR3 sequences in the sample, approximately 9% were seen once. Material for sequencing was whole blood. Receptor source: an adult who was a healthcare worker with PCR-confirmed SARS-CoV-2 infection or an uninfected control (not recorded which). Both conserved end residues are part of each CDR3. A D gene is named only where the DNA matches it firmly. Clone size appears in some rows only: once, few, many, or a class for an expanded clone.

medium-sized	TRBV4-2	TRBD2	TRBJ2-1	TGTGCCAGCAGCCCGGGTGTGAGCGGGAGCCTTTACAATGAGCAGTTCTTC	CASSPGVSGSLYNEQFF
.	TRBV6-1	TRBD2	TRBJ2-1	TGTGCCAGCGGGAAGCGGGAGCTACAAAATGAGCAGTTCTTC	CASGKRELQNEQFF
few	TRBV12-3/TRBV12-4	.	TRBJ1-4	TGTGCCAGCAGTTCCTCGGTCGGGCCCCAGAAAAAACTGTTTTTT	CASSSSVGPQKKLFF
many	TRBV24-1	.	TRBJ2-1	TGTGCCACCAGTGCCGCCGTCGGTGAGCAGTTCTTC	CATSAAVGEQFF
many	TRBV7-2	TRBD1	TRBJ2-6	TGTGCCAGCAGCTTAGGGCTCCTCCAGGGGGCTGGGGCCAACGTCCTGACTTTC	CASSLGLLQGAGANVLTF
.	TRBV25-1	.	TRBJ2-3	TGTGCCAGCAGTGAGGCGACTCCCGGCCCAGATACGCAGTATTTT	CASSEATPGPDTQYF
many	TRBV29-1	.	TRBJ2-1	TGCAGCGCCGCTGCGCGGGGTGCTCTCTCCAATGAGCAGTTCTTC	CSAAARGALSNEQFF
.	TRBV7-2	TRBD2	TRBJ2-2	TGTGCCAGCAGCCGCCGGGAGGGCGCTGGGGAGCTGTTTTTT	CASSRREGAGELFF
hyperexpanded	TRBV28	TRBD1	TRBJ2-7	TGTGCCAGCACCGTAAGGACAGGCGGCCCCTACGAGCAGTACTTC	CASTVRTGGPYEQYF
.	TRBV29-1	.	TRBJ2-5	TGCAGCGTTGTAAAACAGAAAGAGACCCAGTACTTC	CSVVKQKETQYF
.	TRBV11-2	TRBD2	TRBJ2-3	TGTGCCAGCAGACCTCCGGGACTAGCGGGAGCCACAGATACGCAGTATTTT	CASRPPGLAGATDTQYF
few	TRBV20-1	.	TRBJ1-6	TGCAGTGCTAGAGATCTCAGGACGGACAGCTCCTATAATTCACCCCTCCACTTT	CSARDLRTDSSYNSPLHF
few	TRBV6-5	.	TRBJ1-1	TGTGCCAGCAGTTCCCTATTGGGGGTCAGGACTGAAGCTTTCTTT	CASSSLLGVRTEAFF
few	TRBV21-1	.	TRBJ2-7	TGTGCCAGCAGCAAAGTGTCGGGGAAAAGGGACTTC	CASSKVSGKRDF
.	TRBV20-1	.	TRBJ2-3	TGCAGTGCTAGTATACAGGATACGCAGTATTTT	CSASIQDTQYF
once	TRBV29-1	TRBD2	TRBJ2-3	TGCAGCGTTGTTCTAGGGACTAGCGGCACAGATACGCAGTATTTT	CSVVLGTSGTDTQYF
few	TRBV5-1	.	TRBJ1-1	TGCGCCAGCAGCTTTCAGGGGATGTTTGCTTTCTTT	CASSFQGMFAFF
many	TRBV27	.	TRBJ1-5	TGTGCCAGCAGTCCCAACCCCGCATGGCAGCCCCAGCATTTT	CASSPNPAWQPQHF
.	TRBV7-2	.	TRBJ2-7	TGTGCCAGCAGCTTCCAGGGACTTGTCCACGAGCAGTACTTC	CASSFQGLVHEQYF
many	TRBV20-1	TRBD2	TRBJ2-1	TGCAGTGCTAGAGATTACCCTAGCGGGAGCGTCTCCTACAATGAGCAGTTCTTC	CSARDYPSGSVSYNEQFF
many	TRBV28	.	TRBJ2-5	TGTGCCAGCAGTTCTGCCGGGACCGGAGAGACCCAGTACTTC	CASSSAGTGETQYF
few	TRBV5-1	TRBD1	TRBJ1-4	TGCGCCAGCAGCCCGTGGAGTGACAGGGAAAATGAAAAACTGTTTTTT	CASSPWSDRENEKLFF
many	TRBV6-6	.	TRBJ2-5	TGTGCCAGCAGAAAACAGGGAGTTGAGACCCAGTACTTC	CASRKQGVETQYF
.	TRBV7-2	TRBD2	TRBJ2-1	TGTGCCAGCAGCCAAACTAGCGGGAGGCCCGCTTACAATGAGCAGTTCTTC	CASSQTSGRPAYNEQFF
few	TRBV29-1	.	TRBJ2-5	TGCAGCGTTGAAGAATTTGAGACCCAGTACTTC	CSVEEFETQYF
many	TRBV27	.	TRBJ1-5	TGTGCCAGCAGTTTTTCTAGCAATCAGCCCCAGCATTTT	CASSFSSNQPQHF
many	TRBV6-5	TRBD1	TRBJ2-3	TGTGCCAGCGGACAGGGGACAGATACGCAGTATTTT	CASGQGTDTQYF
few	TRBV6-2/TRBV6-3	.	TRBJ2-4	TGTGCCAGCAGTTACACCGAGCCAGCCACTACTCAGTACTTC	CASSYTEPATTQYF
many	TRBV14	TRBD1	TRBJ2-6	TGTGCCAGCAGCCAGGATCCCGGCCGACAGGGGTACTCTGGGGCCAACGTCCTGACTTTC	CASSQDPGRQGYSGANVLTF
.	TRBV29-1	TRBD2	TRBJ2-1	TGCAGCGGGGGACTAGCGGGAGGGAATGAGCAGTTCTTC	CSGGLAGGNEQFF
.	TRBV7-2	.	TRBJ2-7	TGTGCCAGCAGCAGAATGGGGGGCTACGAGCAGTACTTC	CASSRMGGYEQYF
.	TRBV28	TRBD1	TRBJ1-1	TGTGCCAGCATAGGACAGGGTATGAACACTGAAGCTTTCTTT	CASIGQGMNTEAFF
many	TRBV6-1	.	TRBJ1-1	TGTGCCAGCAGTGTAATTCTCGCTGAAGCTTTCTTT	CASSVILAEAFF
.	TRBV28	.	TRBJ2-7	TGTGCCAGCAGGAGCCATACAGGAGCCGAGCAGTACTTC	CASRSHTGAEQYF
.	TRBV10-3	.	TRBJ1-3	TGTGCCATCGCAGGGACTACTGGAAACACCATATATTTT	CAIAGTTGNTIYF
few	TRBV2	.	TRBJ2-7	TGTGCCAGCAGTGGTACGGGGTCGGGCGAGCAGTACTTC	CASSGTGSGEQYF
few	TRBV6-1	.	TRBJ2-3	TGTGCCAGCAGTGAAACAGGACGGGCAGATACGCAGTATTTT	CASSETGRADTQYF
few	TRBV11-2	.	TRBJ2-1	TGTGCCAGCAGCTTGTTGAAGAGTCCCAACAATGAGCAGTTCTTC	CASSLLKSPNNEQFF
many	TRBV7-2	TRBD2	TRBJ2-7	TGTGCCAGCAGCGTAGCGGGTGAAACGAGAAGCTCCTACGAGCAGTACTTC	CASSVAGETRSSYEQYF
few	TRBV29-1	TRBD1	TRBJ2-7	TGCAGCGTTAACCGGGACAGCTCCTACGAGCAGTACTTC	CSVNRDSSYEQYF
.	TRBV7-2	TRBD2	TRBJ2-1	TGTGCCAGCAGAGTAGCGGGAGGGAGCTCCTACAATGAGCAGTTCTTC	CASRVAGGSSYNEQFF
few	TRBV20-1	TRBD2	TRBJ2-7	TGCAGTGCTGTACGGACTAGTGGGACCTACGAGCAGTACTTC	CSAVRTSGTYEQYF
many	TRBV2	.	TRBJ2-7	TGTGCCAGCAGAACCGGGACGGTTGCCTACGAGCAGTACTTC	CASRTGTVAYEQYF
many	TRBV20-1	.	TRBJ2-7	TGCAGTGCTTCCACAGGGCTAGAATACGAGCAGTACTTC	CSASTGLEYEQYF
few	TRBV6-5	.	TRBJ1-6	TGTGCCAGCAGACGGGGGACCTCCTATAATTCACCCCTCCACTTT	CASRRGTSYNSPLHF
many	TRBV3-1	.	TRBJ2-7	TGTGCCAGCAGCACCCGGACAGCCTCCTACGAGCAGTACTTC	CASSTRTASYEQYF
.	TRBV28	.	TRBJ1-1	TGTGCCAGCAGTCACCGACAGCCCCGGAGGGGGGCTTTCTTT	CASSHRQPRRGAFF
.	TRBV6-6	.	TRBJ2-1	TGTGCCAGCAGACCCGGACAGTACAATGAGCAGTTCTTC	CASRPGQYNEQFF
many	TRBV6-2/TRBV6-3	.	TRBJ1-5	TGTGCCAGCAGTTATCTCATGGACAGAAAAAGCAATCAGCCCCAGCATTTT	CASSYLMDRKSNQPQHF
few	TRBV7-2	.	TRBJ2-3	TGTGCCAGCAGCTTAGGGTTTGGTGGGGTAGATACGCAGTATTTT	CASSLGFGGVDTQYF
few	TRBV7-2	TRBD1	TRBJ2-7	TGTGCCAGCAGCTTTACCGGGACAGTAGCCGAGCAGTACTTC	CASSFTGTVAEQYF
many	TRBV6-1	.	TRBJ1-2	TGTGCCAGCCACCGACAGTCTGCTAACTATGGCTACACCTTC	CASHRQSANYGYTF
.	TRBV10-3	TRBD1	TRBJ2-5	TGTGCCATCAGAGGGACAGGAGGTCAAGAGACCCAGTACTTC	CAIRGTGGQETQYF
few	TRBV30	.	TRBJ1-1	TGTGCCTGGAGTAGGGGGATGGGCACTGAAGCTTTCTTT	CAWSRGMGTEAFF